This TCR beta chain was observed in a study of response to subunit inactivated influenza vaccine. In regard to this clonotype: Its target is unknown.

Trimming removed 3 bases from V and 2 bases from J, with 15 bases in between. CDR3 length equals 16 residues. Germline V gene data show CDR1 as SGHVS and CDR2 as FNYEAQ. Study-level points and caveats: Few new T cells, the authors suggested, are recruited by each seasonal influenza vaccination.

TCRdb ran MiXCR on the RT-PCR reads and lists one entry per CDR3 protein. Of approximately 530,000 distinct CDR3 sequences in the sample, approximately 7.7% were seen once. This chain connects TRBV7-6 to TRBJ2-3; D is perhaps TRBD2 (7 bases). This receptor was identified in a man aged 45-69 years who received an inactivated influenza vaccine. The sample in question was PBMCs from blood, obtained less than 30 months after vaccination. Here the CDR3 DNA reads TGTGCCAGCAGCTTTTATGAGGGGGGGATCACAGATACGCAGTATTTT. Translation gives CASSFYEGGITDTQYF.